What follows is one T cell receptor beta chain and its context. Its antigen remains unknown. Together with a sample-barcoded 5' primer, a J-beta primer mix was included in a second PCR lasting roughly 6 to 12 cycles. Every cDNA molecule carried a tag from a template-switch adaptor bearing 12 random nucleotides. TCRdb re-called the 5' RACE reads with MiXCR, one entry per CDR3 protein. The table has about 640,000 distinct CDR3 sequences, 58% seen once. Each sample gave at least 6.5 million isolated PBMCs. These data originate in a study of blood T cells in healthy people across ages. The CDR3 sequence is 16 residues long. V shed 0 bases and J shed 4 bases, with 15 bases lying between them. Regarding the study as a whole: Naive CD4+ cells and diversity were both higher in long-lived donors than in aged donors. Age advanced and TCR beta diversity per million T cells fell, roughly linearly.

The chain combines TRBV12-3 or TRBV12-4 with TRBJ2-5, with D perhaps assigned TRBD1 or TRBD2 (6 bases each). Input material: blood. The clonotype originates from a man aged 55 to 70 in good health. The CDR3 bases are TGTGCCAGCAGTTTAGCGGACGGGGGCCTGGTAGAGACCCAGTACTTC. Residues: CASSLADGGLVETQYF.